This paragraph covers one T cell receptor beta chain sequence. What it recognizes is unknown. This sample was included in a study of blood T cells in healthy people across ages. Study-level findings and limits: There were more naive CD4+ cells and higher diversity in long-lived donors than in aged donors. Reliance upon unsorted PBMCs precluded definitive naive versus antigen-experienced comparison.

V lost 5 bases to trimming and J lost 2 bases, with 22 bases between them. Germline lookup yields CDR1 SGHKS and CDR2 YYEKEE (reference sequence). The CDR3 length is 17 residues. Sample-barcoded 5' priming and a J-beta primer mix drove a second PCR of about 6 to 12 cycles. TCRdb recomputed calls from the 5' RACE reads with MiXCR, one row per CDR3 protein. The sample lists about 1.4 million distinct CDR3 sequences; 59% were seen once. This TCR was recovered from a man aged 18 to 29 in good health. The sample consisted of blood. The chain couples TRBV5-5 to TRBJ2-5; D remains ambiguous. The CDR3 bases are TGTGCCAGCAGTTCTGACCCGCGCATGGAGTGGCAAGAGACCCAGTACTTC. It is translated as CASSSDPRMEWQETQYF.